The T cell receptor beta chain described here comes from a study of sequential checkpoint blockade in melanoma. In the study overall: Patients were randomized 1:1 to nivolumab-then-ipilimumab or ipilimumab-then-nivolumab first-line.

The treatment denotes: randomized to nivolumab then ipilimumab (arm A) or the reverse (arm B). Patients had received no earlier DNA-damaging chemotherapy. Sorted cells were live CD3+CD8+, lacking CD19 and CD56, from PBMCs. The CDR3 runs 15 residues. The V segment lost 1 base and the J segment 11 bases; nucleotides outside the gene matches: 10. Germline V CDR1 and CDR2: MGHRA, YSYEKL. Method: immunoSEQ multiplex PCR; TCRdb's copy keeps in-frame clones and lacks some. The sample lists roughly 20,000 clones, 83% occurring once. This chain links TRBV4-1 with TRBJ2-1; 8 bases match TRBD2. The material sequenced was CD8+ T cells sorted from blood (inferred from file names), taken from a patient given nivolumab and ipilimumab in sequence. The TCR sequence derives from a human donor with melanoma. CDR3 DNA: TGCGCCAGCAGCCAAGGAGCGGGAGCTGATTATAAGCAGTTCTTC. Protein: CASSQGAGADYKQFF.